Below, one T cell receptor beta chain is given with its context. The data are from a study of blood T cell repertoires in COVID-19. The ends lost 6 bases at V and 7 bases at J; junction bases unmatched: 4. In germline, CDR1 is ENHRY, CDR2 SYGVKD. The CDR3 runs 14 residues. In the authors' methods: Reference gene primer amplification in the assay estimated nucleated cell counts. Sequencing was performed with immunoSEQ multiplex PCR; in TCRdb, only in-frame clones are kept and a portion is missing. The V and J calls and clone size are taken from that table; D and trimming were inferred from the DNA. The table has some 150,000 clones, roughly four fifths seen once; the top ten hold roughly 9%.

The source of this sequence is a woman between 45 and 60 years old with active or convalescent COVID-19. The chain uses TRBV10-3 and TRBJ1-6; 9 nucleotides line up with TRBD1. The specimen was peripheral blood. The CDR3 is CAISPGTGNSPLHF. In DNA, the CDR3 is TGTGCCATCAGCCCCGGGACAGGGAATTCACCCCTCCACTTT.